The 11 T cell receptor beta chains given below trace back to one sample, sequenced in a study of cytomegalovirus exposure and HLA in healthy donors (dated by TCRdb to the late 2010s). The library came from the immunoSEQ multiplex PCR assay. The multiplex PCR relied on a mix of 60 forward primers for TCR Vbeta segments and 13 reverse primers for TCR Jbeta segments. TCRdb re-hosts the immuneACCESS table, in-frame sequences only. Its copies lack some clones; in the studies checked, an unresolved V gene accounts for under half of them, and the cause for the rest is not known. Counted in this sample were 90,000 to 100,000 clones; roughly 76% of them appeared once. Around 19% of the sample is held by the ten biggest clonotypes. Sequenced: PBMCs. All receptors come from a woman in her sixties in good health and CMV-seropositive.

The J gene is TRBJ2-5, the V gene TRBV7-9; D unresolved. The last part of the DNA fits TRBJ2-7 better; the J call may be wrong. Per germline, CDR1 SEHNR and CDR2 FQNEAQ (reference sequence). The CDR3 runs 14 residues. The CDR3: CASSLGYPTLEQYF. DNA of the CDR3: TGTGCCAGCAGCTTAGGCTACCCTACCCTCGAGCAGTACTTC.

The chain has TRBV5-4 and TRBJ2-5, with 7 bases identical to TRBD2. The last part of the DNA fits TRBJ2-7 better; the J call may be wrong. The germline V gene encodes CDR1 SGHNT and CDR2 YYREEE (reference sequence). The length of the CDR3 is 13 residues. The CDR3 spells CASSPRTSYEQYF. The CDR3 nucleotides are TGTGCCAGCAGCCCCCGGACTAGCTACGAGCAGTACTTC.

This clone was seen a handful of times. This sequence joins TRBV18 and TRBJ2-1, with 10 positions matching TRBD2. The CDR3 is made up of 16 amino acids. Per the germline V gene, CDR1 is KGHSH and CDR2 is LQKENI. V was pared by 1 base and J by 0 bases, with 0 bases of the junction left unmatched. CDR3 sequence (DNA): TGTGCCAGCTCACCACTAGCGGGAGGCTCCTACAATGAGCAGTTCTTC. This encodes CASSPLAGGSYNEQFF.

The CDR3 protein is CASSLIGTGAGYTF. The CDR3 DNA follows: TGTGCCAGCAGCTTGATTGGGACAGGGGCTGGCTACACCTTC. V and J are TRBV5-6 and TRBJ1-2; the match to TRBD1 covers 10 bases. V lost 1 base and J lost 7; bases outside the gene matches: 4. This CDR3 region has 14 residues. Germline V gene lookup returns CDR1 SGHDT and CDR2 YYEEEE.

The CDR3 loop is CASTSTDTQYF. The CDR3 DNA reads as TGTGCCAGCACCTCCACAGATACGCAGTATTTT. The gene calls are TRBV27 and TRBJ2-3; D unclear. The CDR3 has 11 residues. Trimming took off 7 bases at V and 2 bases at J, with 4 bases between the two ends. Germline V gene sequence: CDR1 MNHEY, CDR2 SMNVEV (reference sequence).

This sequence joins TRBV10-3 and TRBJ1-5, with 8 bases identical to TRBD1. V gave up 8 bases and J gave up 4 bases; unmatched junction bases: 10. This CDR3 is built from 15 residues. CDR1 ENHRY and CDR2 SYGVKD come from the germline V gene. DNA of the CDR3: TGTGCCATCGGGGGGGCAGGGGGCGGTAATCAGCCCCAGCATTTT. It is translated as CAIGGAGGGNQPQHF.

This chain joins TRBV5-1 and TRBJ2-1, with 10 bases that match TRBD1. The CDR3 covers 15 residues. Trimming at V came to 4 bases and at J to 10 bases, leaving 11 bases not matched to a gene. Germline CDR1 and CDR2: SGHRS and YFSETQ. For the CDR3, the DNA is TGCGCCAGCAGCCCAGGGACAGGGGATGTAGGGGAGCAGTTCTTC. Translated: CASSPGTGDVGEQFF.

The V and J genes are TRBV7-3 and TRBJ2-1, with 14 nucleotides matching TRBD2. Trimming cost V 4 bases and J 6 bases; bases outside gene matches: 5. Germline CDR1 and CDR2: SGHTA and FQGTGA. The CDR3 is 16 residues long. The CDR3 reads CASSSGLAGVANEQFF. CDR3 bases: TGTGCCAGCAGCTCGGGACTAGCGGGAGTAGCCAATGAGCAGTTCTTC.

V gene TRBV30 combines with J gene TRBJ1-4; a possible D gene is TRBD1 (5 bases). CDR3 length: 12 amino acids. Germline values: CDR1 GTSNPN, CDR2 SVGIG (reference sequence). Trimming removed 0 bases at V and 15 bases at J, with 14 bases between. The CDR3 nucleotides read TGTGCCTGGAGTGTTATTTCAGGGAAAGTGTTTTTT. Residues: CAWSVISGKVFF.

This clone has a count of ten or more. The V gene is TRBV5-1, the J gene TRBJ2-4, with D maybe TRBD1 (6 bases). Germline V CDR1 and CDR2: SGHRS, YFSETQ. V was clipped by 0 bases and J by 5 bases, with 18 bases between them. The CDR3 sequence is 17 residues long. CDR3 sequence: CASSLAYIGGGENIQYF. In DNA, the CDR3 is TGCGCCAGCAGCTTGGCATATATAGGGGGTGGAGAAAACATTCAGTACTTC.

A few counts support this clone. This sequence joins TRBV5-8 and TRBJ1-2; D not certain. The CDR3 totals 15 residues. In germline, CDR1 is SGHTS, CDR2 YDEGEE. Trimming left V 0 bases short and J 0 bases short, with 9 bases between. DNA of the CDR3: TGTGCCAGCAGCTTGGGACAAAGAGCTAACTATGGCTACACCTTC. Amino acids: CASSLGQRANYGYTF. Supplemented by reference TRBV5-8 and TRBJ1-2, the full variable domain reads EAGVTQSPTHLIKTRGQQATLRCSPISGHTSVYWYQQALGLGLQFLLWYDEGEERNRGNFPPRFSGRQFPNYSSELNVNALELEDSALYLCASSLGQRANYGYTFGSGTRLTVV.